The text below deals with one T cell receptor beta chain. There are many counts of this clonotype. The clone's antigen remains unknown. Base-call qualities are not available, and no considerably larger clone is one nucleotide away. For CDR1 and CDR2, the germline V gene lists MNHEY and SVGAGI. From the cysteine through the phenylalanine, the CDR3 covers 16 amino acids. The sequence is cut down to CDR3 DNA, 48 bases in frame from base 1. For this chain, trimming is 4 bases at the V end and 4 bases at the J end, and the number of junction bases without a gene match is 8. This sample is part of a study of CD8 T cells in ankylosing spondylitis (dated by TCRdb to the late 2010s). Describing the broader study: T cell receptor beta repertoires were profiled in healthy donors and ankylosing spondylitis patients so that disease-linked TCR variants could be found. Peripheral blood was sampled, and synovial fluid was additionally collected from ankylosing spondylitis patients. The whole study cohort included under 140 healthy donors and 20 to 25 ankylosing spondylitis patients.

The reads were generated on an Illumina HiSeq 2500. TCR beta libraries were prepared by quantitative 5'-RACE with molecular barcodes. In the original analysis: To identify disease-linked TCR variants, a new computational method was used, one built on a probabilistic model of VDJ rearrangement. The public reads were reanalyzed by TCRdb: fastp trimming at Q25, MiXCR alignment, in-frame beta chains only. Rows are unified per CDR3 protein, each entry keeping the most common DNA and genes. TCRdb's processing, not the authors' own work, is the source of the V and J calls. Recorded for this sample are about 220,000 distinct CDR3 sequences; roughly a tenth of them occurred a single time. Of the sample, roughly a fifth falls within the top ten clones. The research as a whole found: A TCR beta motif made up of several highly homologous amino acid variants appeared to be characteristic of blood from ankylosing spondylitis patients. The disease-linked clones were reported to be significantly enriched in matched synovial fluid samples from ankylosing spondylitis patients. Some motif variants had previously been reported in the synovial fluid and blood of reactive arthritis patients, which suggests shared mechanisms of disease initiation. In peripheral blood, the disease-linked clones were found at relatively low frequencies and had a CD8+ phenotype.

The sequence was collected from a male donor with ankylosing spondylitis or in good health (not recorded which). Recombination joined TRBV6-5 with TRBJ1-4, with 8 bases in between that match TRBD1. The specimen sequenced was blood, either unsorted or a sorted T cell fraction (not recorded which). This receptor has the CDR3 CASSFEGTGNNEKLFF. The DNA reads TGTGCCAGCAGTTTCGAAGGGACAGGCAATAATGAAAAACTGTTTTTT.